The sample holds one count of the clone carrying this T cell receptor (beta chain). The sample comes from a study of blood T cell repertoires in COVID-19. On the study more broadly: T cells, B-cell-depleted T cells, or PBMCs supplied cDNA or gDNA.

Per the study methods: Reference gene primer amplification gave nucleated cell count estimates. Produced via immunoSEQ multiplex PCR; TCRdb's table is partial and in-frame only. Clonal size and the V and J genes are those of that table, whereas D and trimming came from the DNA. The table shows tens of thousands of clones, with 80% occurring only once. The source material was peripheral blood. The source of this sequence is a woman in her 70s with acute or convalescent COVID-19.

The CDR3 DNA follows: TGTGCCACCAGCGTGGGACATAGGAACACTGAAGCTTTCTTT. This translates into CATSVGHRNTEAFF. The chain couples TRBV15 to TRBJ1-1; the D gene is possibly TRBD1 (6 bases). This CDR3 comprises 14 residues. Trimming removed 5 bases at V and 1 base at J, with 11 bases between. CDR1 and CDR2 from the germline V gene are LNHNV and YYDKDF (reference sequence).